One and the same sample provided the 28 T cell receptor beta chains below, sequenced in a study of shared clonotypes between healthy human individuals. Sequencing was performed with immunoSEQ multiplex PCR; in TCRdb, only in-frame clones are kept and a portion is missing. The repertoire holds approximately 1.1 million clones, with 75% to 85% as singletons. Sequenced material: memory CD4+ T cells from PBMCs. Subset reported: CD45RA-negative fraction. The receptors derive from a man aged 18 to 30 in good health. Some clones in this sample may be carry-over from other donors' samples.

This sequence joins TRBV7-9 and TRBJ2-2; TRBD2 matches at 7 bases. CDR3 length equals 15 residues. Germline V gene sequence: CDR1 SEHNR, CDR2 FQNEAQ (reference sequence). V was pared by 7 bases and J by 1 base, with 6 bases of the junction left unmatched. The CDR3 region is CASTSERENTGELFF. CDR3 DNA: TGTGCCAGCACTAGTGAGCGGGAGAACACCGGGGAGCTGTTTTTT.

The chain uses TRBV7-3 and TRBJ2-2; 11 bases are shared with TRBD2. Trimming cost V 5 bases and J 1 base; bases outside gene matches: 3. CDR1 is SGHTA and CDR2 is FQGTGA in the germline V gene. The CDR3 contains 16 residues. CDR3 DNA: TGTGCCAGCAGCCACGGGACTAGCGGGAACACCGGGGAGCTGTTTTTT. Its translation: CASSHGTSGNTGELFF.

V usage is TRBV19 and J usage is TRBJ1-2; TRBD1 matches at 7 bases. Germline V gene lookup returns CDR1 LNHDA and CDR2 SQIVND (reference sequence). Trimming removed 5 bases from V and 3 bases from J; junction bases left unmatched: 9. The CDR3 consists of 15 residues. The CDR3 DNA is TGTGCCAGTAGTGAAACCGGGACAGCATACTATGGCTACACCTTC. Translating gives CASSETGTAYYGYTF.

The rearrangement joins TRBV29-1 to TRBJ2-1; 10 bases map to TRBD2. V lost 7 bases to trimming and J lost 0 bases; unmatched junction nucleotides: 3. Germline V gene data show CDR1 as SQVTM and CDR2 as ANQGSEA. There are 14 residues in the CDR3. CDR3 DNA sequence: TGCAGCGCTAGCGGGGGATTCTCCTACAATGAGCAGTTCTTC. This gives the protein CSASGGFSYNEQFF.

This chain uses TRBV5-4 with TRBJ1-3; weak D call: TRBD1 (5 bases). V was clipped by 0 bases and J by 8 bases, with 15 bases between them. The CDR3 covers 15 residues. The germline V gene encodes CDR1 SGHNT and CDR2 YYREEE (reference sequence). Written as DNA, the CDR3 is TGTGCCAGCAGCTTGGGTACCAGGGCGGTAGACACCATATATTTT. Amino acids: CASSLGTRAVDTIYF.

This chain connects TRBV4-2 to TRBJ2-7, with 8 bases lining up with TRBD2. The CDR3 consists of 16 residues. The V and J ends lost 4 bases and 0 bases, in that order; junction bases with no gene match: 8. Germline CDR1 is LGHNA and CDR2 is YNFKEQ. The CDR3, as DNA: TGTGCCAGCAGCCCTCGTAGCGGGGTGAACTCCTACGAGCAGTACTTC. Translated, it gives CASSPRSGVNSYEQYF.

This sequence joins TRBV29-1 and TRBJ2-1; TRBD2 agrees at 12 bases. Trimming removed 7 bases from V and 1 base from J; junction bases left unmatched: 5. This CDR3 has 15 amino acids. In germline, CDR1 is SQVTM, CDR2 ANQGSEA. CDR3 loop: CSATGTSGSYNEQFF. The CDR3 nucleotides are TGCAGCGCCACAGGGACTAGCGGGTCCTACAATGAGCAGTTCTTC.

This clone was picked up many times. The J gene is TRBJ2-3, the V gene TRBV6-6; D is perhaps TRBD1 or TRBD2 (5 bases each). Per germline, CDR1 MNHNY and CDR2 SVGAGI (reference sequence). The CDR3 totals 15 residues. The V gene lost 7 bases and the J gene lost 2 bases, with 16 bases spanning the gap. The CDR3 protein is CASKFGTTSTDTQYF. CDR3 coding DNA: TGTGCCAGCAAATTCGGGACCACATCCACAGATACGCAGTATTTT.

In this sample, this clone turned up once. The V call is TRBV18, the J call TRBJ2-3; D ambiguous. V lost 2 bases, J lost 3 bases, and 9 bases lay in between. Per the germline V gene, CDR1 is KGHSH and CDR2 is LQKENI. The CDR3 is made up of 14 amino acids. CDR3 region: CASSPSLSTDTQYF. CDR3 DNA sequence: TGTGCCAGCTCACCATCACTCTCGACAGATACGCAGTATTTT.

This clone was recorded only once. The V and J genes are TRBV21-1 and TRBJ2-5; the DNA was not compared with TRBD2, the D call given in the table. TRBV21-1 constitutes a pseudogene. This CDR3 contains 15 residues. Here the CDR3 DNA reads TGTGCCAGCAGCAAGGTGGGACTAGAAATGGAGACCCAGTACTTC. Amino acids: CASSKVGLEMETQYF.

V is TRBV7-2 and J is TRBJ2-1, with D maybe TRBD1 (5 bases). This CDR3 spans 14 amino acids. Germline CDR1 reads SGHTA; CDR2 reads FQGNSA. V was trimmed by 7 bases and J by 3 bases, leaving 13 bases between them. The CDR3 DNA reads TGTGCCAGCACTGCGCAGCAGGGCTACAATGAGCAGTTCTTC. Its translation is CASTAQQGYNEQFF.

The V call is TRBV5-1, the J call TRBJ2-3; tentative D call: TRBD1 (6 bases). Between the trimmed V and J ends, which lost 0 bases and 4 bases, there was a span of 9 bases. The CDR3 length is 14 residues. CDR1 SGHRS and CDR2 YFSETQ come from the germline V gene. The CDR3 is CASSLDRAPDTQYF. The CDR3 DNA follows: TGCGCCAGCAGCTTGGACAGGGCCCCAGATACGCAGTATTTT.

The V and J genes are TRBV20-1 and TRBJ2-5; D may be TRBD1 or TRBD2 (5 bases each). The CDR3 length is 11 residues. V was shortened by 7 bases and J by 5 bases, with 11 bases between the two germline ends. From germline, CDR1 is DFQATT and CDR2 SNEGSKA (reference sequence). The CDR3 bases are TGCAGTGGGGGGTTGTGGGAGACCCAGTACTTC. Translation: CSGGLWETQYF.

This clone has a handful of counts. The J gene is TRBJ1-1, the V gene TRBV18; 7 bases map to TRBD1. The CDR3 sequence is 13 residues long. V trimming: 3 bases; J trimming: 6 bases; junction bases outside the gene matches: 4. From germline, CDR1 is KGHSH and CDR2 LQKENI. The CDR3 sequence is CASSPNRGPEAFF. CDR3 in DNA: TGTGCCAGCTCACCCAACAGGGGTCCTGAAGCTTTCTTT.

The chain carries TRBV11-2 and TRBJ2-2; TRBD1 matches at 7 bases. V shed 4 bases and J 0 bases; nucleotides not matched to a gene: 2. Germline assignment: CDR1 SGHAT and CDR2 FQNNGV. The CDR3 contains 15 residues. CDR3 sequence reads: CASSSGQTNTGELFF. In nucleotides, the CDR3 is TGTGCCAGCAGCTCGGGACAGACGAACACCGGGGAGCTGTTTTTT.

This clone was observed a handful of times. The sample contains more than one DNA sequence encoding this CDR3. V usage is TRBV14 and J usage is TRBJ1-1; D uncertain. CDR1 and CDR2 (germline): SGHDN, FVKESK. V dropped 0 bases and J dropped 3 bases, with 5 bases sitting between them. The CDR3 extends over 13 amino acids. The CDR3 bases are TGTGCCAGCAGCCAAGATCTGTACACTGAAGCTTTCTTT. It specifies CASSQDLYTEAFF.

This clone was detected a few times. In the same sample, other DNA sequences code for this CDR3. The chain has TRBV9 and TRBJ2-3; 9 nucleotides line up with TRBD1. With 0 bases clipped from V and 1 base from J, the junction kept 0 bases outside the gene matches. Germline assignment: CDR1 SGDLS and CDR2 YYNGEE. The CDR3 runs 15 residues. Here the CDR3 DNA reads TGTGCCAGCAGCGTAGGGACAGGGGGCACAGATACGCAGTATTTT. This gives the protein CASSVGTGGTDTQYF.

This clone appeared a few times. The genes are TRBV10-3 and TRBJ2-7; D unclear. In germline, CDR1 is ENHRY, CDR2 SYGVKD. With 0 bases removed from V and 6 bases from J, the gap between germline ends came to 12 bases. CDR3 length: 14 amino acids. The CDR3 here is CAISESVGWSEQYF. The CDR3 DNA reads TGTGCCATCAGTGAGTCTGTGGGATGGTCCGAGCAGTACTTC.

This clone was detected only once. The chain has TRBV6-1 and TRBJ2-7, with 12 bases fitting TRBD1. V shed 0 bases and J 4 bases; nucleotides not matched to a gene: 7. Germline loops: CDR1 MNHNS, CDR2 SASEGT. This CDR3 contains 17 residues. CDR3 sequence (DNA): TGTGCCAGCAGTGAAGCCCCGGGACAGGGGGCGCTTTACGAGCAGTACTTC. Its protein is CASSEAPGQGALYEQYF.

This chain connects TRBV5-4 to TRBJ1-5; weak D call: TRBD1 (5 bases). Per the germline V gene, CDR1 is SGHNT and CDR2 is YYREEE (reference sequence). V lost 2 bases to trimming and J lost 3 bases, with 12 bases between them. The length of the CDR3 is 15 residues. The chain's CDR3 is CASSFDGTSNQPQHF. The CDR3 DNA is TGTGCCAGCAGCTTCGACGGGACGTCCAATCAGCCCCAGCATTTT.

In the case of this clone: The sample has other DNA sequences that encode this CDR3 too. The chain combines TRBV5-1 with TRBJ1-1; D is perhaps TRBD1 (5 bases). With 3 bases removed from V and 1 base from J, the gap between germline ends came to 7 bases. Per germline, CDR1 SGHRS and CDR2 YFSETQ. The CDR3 is made up of 13 amino acids. The DNA for the CDR3 is TGCGCCAGCAGCTCGCAGGGGAACACTGAAGCTTTCTTT. This gives the protein CASSSQGNTEAFF.

V is TRBV11-3 and J is TRBJ2-3, with unresolved D. The CDR3 totals 15 residues. The germline CDR1 and CDR2 sequences are SGHNT and YENEEA. Trimming left V 1 base short and J 5 bases short, with 13 bases between. The CDR3 region is CASSLGDTRGDTQYF. CDR3 nucleotides: TGTGCCAGCAGCTTAGGAGACACCCGCGGAGATACGCAGTATTTT.

This clone was recorded a few times. The J gene is TRBJ2-5, the V gene TRBV5-1; D not resolved. Looked up from germline, CDR1 is SGHRS and CDR2 is YFSETQ. V lost 5 bases and J 2 bases, leaving 13 bases between the germline ends. CDR3 length: 14 amino acids. In DNA, the CDR3 is TGCGCCAGCAGTGGGTCCGTACAGCAAGAGACCCAGTACTTC. Its protein is CASSGSVQQETQYF.

The chain employs TRBV7-3 and TRBJ2-5, with D possibly TRBD2 on 5 matching bases. Between the trimmed V and J ends, which lost 2 bases and 5 bases, there was a span of 15 bases. In germline, CDR1 is SGHTA, CDR2 FQGTGA. This CDR3 has 15 residues. The CDR3 protein is CASSLVSSQGETQYF. The CDR3 DNA reads TGTGCCAGCAGCTTAGTCTCTAGCCAAGGGGAGACCCAGTACTTC.

The chain is built from TRBV18 and TRBJ2-3; possibly TRBD2 for D (6 bases). In germline, CDR1 is KGHSH, CDR2 LQKENI. With 0 bases removed from V and 2 bases from J, the gap between germline ends came to 12 bases. CDR3 size: 16 residues. The CDR3 DNA follows: TGTGCCAGCTCACCACCCCCAGGGAGGTACACAGATACGCAGTATTTT. The encoded protein is CASSPPPGRYTDTQYF.

V gene TRBV6-1 combines with J gene TRBJ2-4; 10 bases line up with TRBD2. The CDR3 covers 18 residues. Germline assignment: CDR1 MNHNS and CDR2 SASEGT. With V trimmed by 2 bases and J by 0 bases, 7 bases remained unmatched. CDR3 residues: CASSESSGLAAAKNIQYF. In nucleotides, the CDR3 is TGTGCCAGCAGTGAATCGAGTGGACTAGCGGCAGCCAAAAACATTCAGTACTTC.

The CDR3 reads CASSGVPGQGAYGYTF. CDR3 DNA: TGTGCCAGCAGTGGAGTCCCGGGACAGGGTGCATATGGCTACACCTTC. The chain couples TRBV2 to TRBJ1-2; TRBD1 aligns across 9 bases. Germline CDR1 SNHLY, CDR2 FYNNEI. CDR3 length: 16 residues. Losses at the gene ends were 4 bases for V and 5 bases for J; bases not matched to a gene: 11.

The rearrangement joins TRBV9 to TRBJ1-1; tentatively, D is TRBD1 (5 bases). CDR1 SGDLS and CDR2 YYNGEE come from the germline V gene. V was clipped by 4 bases and J by 0 bases, with 13 bases between them. The CDR3 runs 15 residues. The CDR3 here is CASSLDSSMNTEAFF. The CDR3 bases are TGTGCCAGCAGCCTAGACAGTTCTATGAACACTGAAGCTTTCTTT. Looking up the rest from reference TRBV9 and TRBJ1-1 gives the full variable domain: DSGVTQTPKHLITATGQRVTLRCSPRSGDLSVYWYQQSLDQGLQFLIQYYNGEERAKGNILERFSAQQFPDLHSELNLSSLELGDSALYFCASSLDSSMNTEAFFGQGTRLTVV.